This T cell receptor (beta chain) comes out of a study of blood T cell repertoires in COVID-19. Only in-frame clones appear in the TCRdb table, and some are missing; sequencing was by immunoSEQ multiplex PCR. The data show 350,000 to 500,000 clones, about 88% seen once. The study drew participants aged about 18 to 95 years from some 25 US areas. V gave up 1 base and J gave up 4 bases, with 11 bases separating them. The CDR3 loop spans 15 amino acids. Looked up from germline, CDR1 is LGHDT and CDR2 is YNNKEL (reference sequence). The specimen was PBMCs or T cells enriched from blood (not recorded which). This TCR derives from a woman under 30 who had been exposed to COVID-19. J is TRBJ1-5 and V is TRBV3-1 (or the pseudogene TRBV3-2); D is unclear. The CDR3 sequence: CASSQGLSQNQPQHF. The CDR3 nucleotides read TGTGCCAGCAGCCAAGGGTTAAGTCAGAATCAGCCCCAGCATTTT.